The clone carrying this T cell receptor beta chain came up a few times. The antigen is unknown. The CDR3 is 15 amino acids. The germline V gene encodes CDR1 SGHNT and CDR2 YYREEE (reference sequence). Trimming left V 0 bases short and J 0 bases short, with 10 bases between. Assay: immunoSEQ multiplex PCR; the TCRdb copy retains only in-frame clones and omits some. The sample consists of about 190,000 clones, about 92% of them appearing once. This sample is drawn from a study of T cell responses to AZD1222 COVID-19 vaccine. Findings and limits, study-wide: Repertoire sampling happened only post peak T cell response. After two AZD1222 doses, spike-specific TCR breadth and depth rose versus day 0. Spike-wide vaccine-associated CD4 TCRs dominated at 160-218 and 743-854. Donors in the cohort were predominantly white British and more often female, and clonal diversity was possibly underestimated.

The source was peripheral blood, collected 28 days after the second dose of the MenACWY control vaccine. This TCR was recovered from an adult who received the MenACWY meningococcal vaccine as a control. The chain has TRBV5-4 and TRBJ2-7; D unresolved. The CDR3 coding sequence is TGTGCCAGCAGCTTGGGCACTTTAAGCTCCTACGAGCAGTACTTC. Translation gives CASSLGTLSSYEQYF.